Below, 18 T cell receptor beta chains from the same sample are listed, as sequenced in a study of blood T cell repertoires in COVID-19. Measured with immunoSEQ multiplex PCR; TCRdb has only the in-frame clones, and not every one. Here the sample spans tens of thousands of clones, less than 85% being singletons. The sample taken for sequencing was peripheral blood. Receptors were obtained from a man in his sixties with acute or convalescent COVID-19.

The chain links TRBV29-1 to TRBJ1-1; TRBD1 might be the D (5 bases). Between the trimmed V and J ends, which lost 7 bases and 6 bases, there was a span of 9 bases. The V gene's germline CDR1 is SQVTM and CDR2 ANQGSEA. The CDR3 runs to 10 residues. The CDR3 here is CSAPGPEAFF. The CDR3 DNA reads as TGCAGCGCACCAGGGCCTGAAGCTTTCTTT.

J is TRBJ2-7 and V is TRBV7-2; tentatively, D is TRBD2 (5 bases). Trimming removed 4 bases at V and 0 bases at J, with 10 bases between. The CDR3 contains 14 residues. Germline CDR1 is SGHTA and CDR2 is FQGNSA. CDR3 protein: CASSSIASSYEQYF. The CDR3 coding sequence is TGTGCCAGCAGCTCAATAGCGAGCTCCTACGAGCAGTACTTC.

The genes are TRBV4-1 and TRBJ2-3, with 11 bases lining up with TRBD2. CDR3 length equals 16 residues. The V and J ends lost 4 bases and 4 bases, in that order; junction bases with no gene match: 7. Germline values: CDR1 MGHRA, CDR2 YSYEKL. As DNA, the CDR3 is TGCGCCAGCAGCCCCTTAGCGGGGGGGTTCCCAGATACGCAGTATTTT. It codes for CASSPLAGGFPDTQYF.

As to this clone: A junction boundary mismatches the germline segment, possibly from a read error. The CDR3, as DNA: TGTGCCAGCAACTTGCAGGGGAAGAGGTTCAATGAGCAGTTCTTC. This encodes CASNLQGKRFNEQFF. The V and J genes are TRBV5-4 and TRBJ2-1, with D maybe TRBD1 (6 bases). The CDR3 length is 15 residues. From germline, CDR1 is SGHNT and CDR2 YYREEE (reference sequence).

This rearrangement joins TRBV6-4 to TRBJ1-3, with unresolved D. With 0 bases removed from V and 0 bases from J, the gap between germline ends came to 9 bases. In germline, CDR1 is MRHNA, CDR2 SNTAGT. The length of the CDR3 is 16 residues. The CDR3 here is CASSDSGAVSGNTIYF. The CDR3 DNA is TGTGCCAGCAGTGACTCCGGAGCAGTCTCTGGAAACACCATATATTTT.

The chain is built from TRBV2 and TRBJ1-3, with TRBD1 identical over 7 bases. The CDR3 runs 15 residues. Losses at the gene ends were 5 bases for V and 2 bases for J; bases not matched to a gene: 6. CDR1 is SNHLY, CDR2 FYNNEI, per germline. In DNA form, the CDR3 reads TGTGCCAGCAGTTCCACAGGGGCCCCTGGAAACACCATATATTTT. Its protein is CASSSTGAPGNTIYF.

This chain uses TRBV11-3 with TRBJ2-2; the D gene is possibly TRBD1 (6 bases). Looked up from germline, CDR1 is SGHNT and CDR2 is YENEEA. This CDR3 region has 16 residues. The V and J ends lost 5 bases and 0 bases respectively, with 13 bases between them. The CDR3 loop is CASSTHRDSNTGELFF. CDR3 bases: TGTGCCAGCAGCACCCACAGGGATTCGAACACCGGGGAGCTGTTTTTT.

The V and J genes are TRBV24-1 and TRBJ1-2, with 9 positions matching TRBD1. The CDR3 has 15 amino acids. J lost 8 bases, V lost 2 bases, and 8 bases had no gene match. Germline V gene data show CDR1 as KGHDR and CDR2 as SFDVKD. DNA for the CDR3: TGTGCCACCAGTGATTGGGGACAGGGAATGAGAGGCTACACCTTC. Translated: CATSDWGQGMRGYTF.

The CDR3, as DNA: TGTGCCAGCAGCCACACGGACAGACCCCAGGGAGGCTACACCTTC. This gives the protein CASSHTDRPQGGYTF. The V gene is TRBV3-1 (or the pseudogene TRBV3-2), the J gene TRBJ1-2; weak D call: TRBD1 (6 bases). CDR1 and CDR2 (germline): LGHDT, YNNKEL (reference sequence). Between the trimmed V and J ends, which lost 3 bases and 8 bases, there was a span of 19 bases. The CDR3 is 15 amino acids.

The V and J genes are TRBV9 and TRBJ1-1; tentative D call: TRBD1 (5 bases). The CDR3 extends over 14 amino acids. Germline V gene lookup returns CDR1 SGDLS and CDR2 YYNGEE. The V end lost 0 bases, the J end lost 4 bases, and 10 bases lay between the germline ends. Here the CDR3 reads CASSVDGGGTEAFF. In DNA form, the CDR3 reads TGTGCCAGCAGCGTAGACGGGGGGGGCACTGAAGCTTTCTTT.

CDR3 bases: TGTGCCTGCTCGGACAGGGCGACCTACAATGAGCAGTTCTTC. Residues: CACSDRATYNEQFF. The genes are TRBV30 and TRBJ2-1, with 8 bases matching TRBD1. CDR3 length equals 14 residues. Germline V CDR1 and CDR2: GTSNPN, SVGIG (reference sequence). V dropped 6 bases and J dropped 2; count of bases not matched to a gene: 6.

The chain employs TRBV25-1 and TRBJ2-7, with 7 bases matching TRBD1. Germline V gene data show CDR1 as MGHDK and CDR2 as SYGVNS. The CDR3 has 18 amino acids. J gave up 12 bases and V 2 bases, and 25 bases lay outside the gene matches. CDR3 coding DNA: TGTGCCAGCAGTGAAGGAAACCCTTTTGGGACAGAGGATCCCTCGTGGTACTTC. This encodes CASSEGNPFGTEDPSWYF.

The rearrangement uses TRBV4-1 and TRBJ1-2, with 7 positions matching TRBD1. This CDR3 contains 15 residues. The V gene end was trimmed by 4 bases and the J gene end by 5 bases; junction bases not matched to a gene: 10. Germline V lookup: CDR1 MGHRA, CDR2 YSYEKL. As DNA, the CDR3 is TGCGCCAGCAGCCCCTCGACAGGGAGTCGTTATGGCTACACCTTC. Its protein is CASSPSTGSRYGYTF.

The genes are TRBV5-1 and TRBJ1-5, with TRBD1 matching 7 bases. Germline V lookup: CDR1 SGHRS, CDR2 YFSETQ. This CDR3 comprises 14 residues. V trimming: 0 bases; J trimming: 7 bases; junction bases outside the gene matches: 4. CDR3 sequence reads: CASSLGQGGQPQHF. Written as DNA, the CDR3 is TGCGCCAGCAGCTTGGGACAGGGCGGGCAGCCCCAGCATTTT.

Regarding this clone: The junction and the germline gene differ at one end; a read error may be behind it. This chain connects TRBV5-4 to TRBJ1-1, with 7 bases matching TRBD1. Germline lookup yields CDR1 SGHNT and CDR2 YYREEE (reference sequence). CDR3 length: 14 residues. CDR3 in amino acids: CASRLEGANTEAFF. CDR3 DNA sequence: TGTGCCAGCAGGTTGGAGGGGGCAAACACTGAAGCTTTCTTT.

This chain links TRBV11-2 with TRBJ2-5; weak D call: TRBD2 (5 bases). The V gene lost 6 bases and the J gene lost 9 bases, with 11 bases spanning the gap. Germline values: CDR1 SGHAT, CDR2 FQNNGV. This CDR3 spans 11 amino acids. The CDR3, as DNA: TGTGCCAGCAGTTCAGAGGAGGCCCAGTACTTC. Translating it yields CASSSEEAQYF.

The gene calls are TRBV6-5 and TRBJ1-3, with 9 bases that match TRBD1. V shed 7 bases and J 2 bases; nucleotides not matched to a gene: 3. Germline lookup yields CDR1 MNHEY and CDR2 SVGAGI. CDR3 length: 14 amino acids. The CDR3 sequence: CASTRTGAGNTIYF. The CDR3 coding sequence is TGTGCCAGCACCCGGACAGGGGCTGGAAACACCATATATTTT.

The CDR3 DNA reads TGCGCCAGCAGCGCCCAGGGATCTAGCAATCAGCCCCAGCATTTT. It translates to CASSAQGSSNQPQHF. The chain joins TRBV5-1 to TRBJ1-5; a possible D gene is TRBD1 (5 bases). Per the germline V gene, CDR1 is SGHRS and CDR2 is YFSETQ. The CDR3 totals 15 residues. V shed 4 bases and J shed 0 bases, with 11 bases lying between them.